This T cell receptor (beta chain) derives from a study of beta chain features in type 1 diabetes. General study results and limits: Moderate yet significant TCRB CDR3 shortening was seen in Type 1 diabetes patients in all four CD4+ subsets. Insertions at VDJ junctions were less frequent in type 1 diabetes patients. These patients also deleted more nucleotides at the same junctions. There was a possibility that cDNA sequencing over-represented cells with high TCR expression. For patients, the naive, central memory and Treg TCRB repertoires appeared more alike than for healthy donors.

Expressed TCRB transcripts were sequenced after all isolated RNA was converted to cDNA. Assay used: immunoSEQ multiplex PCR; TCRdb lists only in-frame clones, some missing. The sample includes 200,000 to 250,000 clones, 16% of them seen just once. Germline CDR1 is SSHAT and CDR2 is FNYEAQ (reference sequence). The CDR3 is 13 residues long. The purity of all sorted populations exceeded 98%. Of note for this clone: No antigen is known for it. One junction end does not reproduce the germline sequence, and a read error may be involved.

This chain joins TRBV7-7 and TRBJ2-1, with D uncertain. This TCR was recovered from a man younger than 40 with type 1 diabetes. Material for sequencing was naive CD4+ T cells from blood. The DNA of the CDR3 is TGTGCTAGCAGCCCCCTGCACCACAATGAGCAGTTCTTC. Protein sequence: CASSPLHHNEQFF. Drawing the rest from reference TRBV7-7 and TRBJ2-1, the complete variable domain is GAGVSQSPRYKVTKRGQDVTLRCDPISSHATLYWYQQALGQGPEFLTYFNYEAQPDKSGLPSDRFSAERPEGSISTLTIQRTEQRDSAMYRCASSPLHHNEQFFGPGTRLTVL.